A single sample gave rise to the 25 T cell receptor beta chains below, sequenced in a study of response to subunit inactivated influenza vaccine. TCRdb called the RT-PCR reads again in MiXCR, with one record for every CDR3 protein. The data show about 500,000 distinct CDR3 sequences, 16% seen once. This specimen consisted of CD4+ T cells sorted from PBMCs, obtained roughly 24 months after vaccination. Receptors were obtained from a man in his fifties or sixties who received an inactivated influenza vaccine.

The V and J genes are TRBV3-1 and TRBJ2-1; a possible D gene is TRBD1 (6 bases). Trimming left V 2 bases short and J 0 bases short, with 14 bases between. The CDR3 contains 17 residues. The germline gives CDR1 LGHDT, CDR2 YNNKEL (reference sequence). CDR3 sequence reads: CASSQFQGRSSYNEQFF. The CDR3 DNA reads TGTGCCAGCAGCCAATTTCAGGGGCGAAGCTCCTACAATGAGCAGTTCTTC.

V is TRBV29-1 and J is TRBJ2-4, with TRBD2 matching over 13 bases. The CDR3 sequence is 16 residues long. J gave up 5 bases and V 7 bases, and 11 bases lay outside the gene matches. Germline CDR1 SQVTM, CDR2 ANQGSEA. The CDR3 sequence: CSGIRTSGSSQNIQYF. CDR3 DNA sequence: TGCAGCGGCATTAGGACTAGCGGGAGTAGTCAAAACATTCAGTACTTC.

This clonotype turned up a few times. The V call is TRBV27, the J call TRBJ2-7, with 9 bases identical to TRBD1. V lost 5 bases and J lost 3; bases outside the gene matches: 5. Germline V lookup: CDR1 MNHEY, CDR2 SMNVEV (reference sequence). CDR3 length: 14 amino acids. The CDR3 DNA sequence: TGTGCCAGCAGTGACGGGACAGGGCGCTACGAGCAGTACTTC. This sequence encodes CASSDGTGRYEQYF.

This clonotype was seen only a few times. This rearrangement joins TRBV19 to TRBJ2-1; maybe TRBD2 (6 bases). This CDR3 is built from 17 residues. The germline CDR1 and CDR2 sequences are LNHDA and SQIVND (reference sequence). V lost 3 bases and J 2 bases, leaving 17 bases between the germline ends. CDR3 nucleotide sequence: TGTGCCAGTAGTATTAGGAGGGCGGGGCAGGCCTACAATGAGCAGTTCTTC. This translates into CASSIRRAGQAYNEQFF.

This clonotype was found a few times. CDR3: CSARFYADTQYF. The CDR3 region has the DNA TGCAGTGCTAGGTTCTACGCAGATACGCAGTATTTT. The chain links TRBV20-1 to TRBJ2-3; D is uncertain. CDR1 and CDR2 (germline): DFQATT, SNEGSKA (reference sequence). This CDR3 comprises 12 residues. The V end lost 3 bases, the J end lost 4 bases, and 8 bases lay between the germline ends.

The gene calls are TRBV4-2 and TRBJ2-5, with 9 bases lining up with TRBD2. Trimming cost V 0 bases and J 3 bases; bases outside gene matches: 5. Germline V lookup: CDR1 LGHNA, CDR2 YNFKEQ. The CDR3 spans 16 residues. This chain's CDR3 is CASSQDLASGEETQYF. The CDR3 region has the DNA TGTGCCAGCAGCCAAGATTTGGCTAGCGGGGAAGAGACCCAGTACTTC.

This clonotype has only a few counts. The CDR3 DNA follows: TGTGCCAGCAGTTTCGGGCACAGGGGGGCGAACACCGGGGAGCTGTTTTTT. Encoded protein: CASSFGHRGANTGELFF. The rearrangement uses TRBV12-3 or TRBV12-4 and TRBJ2-2; TRBD1 matches 8 bases. Trimming removed 3 bases from V and 0 bases from J; junction bases left unmatched: 6. This CDR3 is built from 17 residues.

In its sample, this clonotype was seen many times. The CDR3, as DNA: TGTGCCAGCGGGGAGGGGGTGACTAATTCCTACGAGCAGTACTTC. This encodes CASGEGVTNSYEQYF. The chain links TRBV11-2 to TRBJ2-7; the D gene is possibly TRBD2 (7 bases). The germline V gene encodes CDR1 SGHAT and CDR2 FQNNGV. The CDR3 is made up of 15 amino acids. V lost 8 bases and J lost 1, with 18 bases in between.

This rearrangement joins TRBV7-9 to TRBJ2-7, with D perhaps matching TRBD1 or TRBD2 (6 bases each). The CDR3 spans 15 residues. Trimming stripped 5 bases from V and 4 bases from J, with 18 bases between. Germline CDR1 reads SEHNR; CDR2 reads FQNEAQ (reference sequence). This CDR3 is CASSLEGGLGYEQYF. CDR3 in DNA: TGTGCCAGCAGCCTAGAGGGGGGACTGGGGTACGAGCAGTACTTC.

The rearrangement uses TRBV7-3 and TRBJ2-1; 9 nucleotides agree with TRBD2. Germline V gene sequence: CDR1 SGHTA, CDR2 FQGTGA. With 4 bases clipped from V and 5 bases from J, the junction kept 6 bases outside the gene matches. This CDR3 contains 15 residues. The CDR3 loop reads CASSSLAGSNNEQFF. The CDR3 DNA reads TGTGCCAGCAGCTCCCTAGCGGGATCGAACAATGAGCAGTTCTTC.

The gene calls are TRBV10-2 and TRBJ2-7; 7 positions match TRBD1. The junction had 17 bases not matched to a gene; V was cut back by 3 bases and J by 6 bases. Germline assignment: CDR1 WSHSY and CDR2 SAAADI. There are 17 residues in the CDR3. This chain's CDR3 is CASSDRINRGRLAEQYF. Here the CDR3 DNA reads TGCGCCAGCAGTGACCGCATCAACAGGGGACGCTTAGCCGAGCAGTACTTC.

This clonotype has only a few counts. V is TRBV12-3 or TRBV12-4 and J is TRBJ1-6, with a weak D call TRBD1 (5 bases). CDR3 length: 16 residues. Trimming removed 0 bases at V and 6 bases at J, with 12 bases between. DNA for the CDR3: TGTGCCAGCAGTTTAGCGGGAGGCAGGGTTAATTCACCCCTCCACTTT. It encodes CASSLAGGRVNSPLHF.

The sample holds a few counts of this clonotype. J is TRBJ2-5 and V is TRBV9; D call uncertain. V gave up 2 bases and J gave up 5 bases, with 10 bases separating them. CDR3 size: 13 residues. Germline lookup yields CDR1 SGDLS and CDR2 YYNGEE. CDR3 sequence: CASSVREYETQYF. In DNA form, the CDR3 reads TGTGCCAGCAGCGTCCGAGAATACGAGACCCAGTACTTC.

The V call is TRBV3-1, the J call TRBJ1-1, with TRBD1 matching over 7 bases. Germline V gene lookup returns CDR1 LGHDT and CDR2 YNNKEL (reference sequence). The CDR3 sequence is 15 residues long. J gave up 2 bases and V 0 bases, and 3 bases lay outside the gene matches. CDR3 nucleotides: TGTGCCAGCAGCCAAGACGGGACAGCAAACACTGAAGCTTTCTTT. It codes for CASSQDGTANTEAFF. Complete variable domain (other parts from reference TRBV3-1 and TRBJ1-1): DTAVSQTPKYLVTQMGNDKSIKCEQNLGHDTMYWYKQDSKKFLKIMFSYNNKELIINETVPNRFSPKSPDKAHLNLHINSLELGDSAVYFCASSQDGTANTEAFFGQGTRLTVV.

The chain combines TRBV20-1 with TRBJ2-3, with D perhaps given as TRBD1 or TRBD2 (5 bases each). The V gene's germline CDR1 is DFQATT and CDR2 SNEGSKA (reference sequence). Trimming stripped 6 bases from V and 4 bases from J, with 17 bases between. The CDR3 has 14 amino acids. In DNA form, the CDR3 reads TGCAGTGCCCGCCGTGGGACCAGTCCAGATACGCAGTATTTT. This gives the protein CSARRGTSPDTQYF.

The V call is TRBV29-1, the J call TRBJ1-1; tentative D call: TRBD1 (5 bases). The CDR3 is 13 amino acids. With 2 bases removed from V and 4 bases from J, the gap between germline ends came to 11 bases. Germline V lookup: CDR1 SQVTM, CDR2 ANQGSEA. The CDR3 here is CSVEQGGSTEAFF. The CDR3 bases are TGCAGCGTTGAACAGGGAGGTAGCACTGAAGCTTTCTTT. Full variable domain (rest looked up from reference TRBV29-1 and TRBJ1-1): SAVISQKPSRDICQRGTSLTIQCQVDSQVTMMFWYRQQPGQSLTLIATANQGSEATYESGFVIDKFPISRPNLTFSTLTVSNMSPEDSSIYLCSVEQGGSTEAFFGQGTRLTVV.

This clonotype occurred many times. This chain connects TRBV12-3 or TRBV12-4 to TRBJ2-7; 7 bases map to TRBD1. V lost 6 bases and J lost 2; bases outside the gene matches: 10. The CDR3 contains 15 residues. The CDR3 reads CASRPTGTATYEQYF. CDR3 DNA: TGTGCCAGCAGACCTACCGGGACAGCGACCTACGAGCAGTACTTC.

In this sample, this clonotype turned up a few times. The chain is built from TRBV11-2 and TRBJ2-1; 11 nucleotides line up with TRBD2. Per germline, CDR1 SGHAT and CDR2 FQNNGV. With 4 bases clipped from V and 4 bases from J, the junction kept 12 bases outside the gene matches. The CDR3 extends over 18 amino acids. Here the CDR3 reads CASSYTGGLAAIYNEQFF. For the CDR3, the DNA is TGTGCCAGCAGCTACACTGGGGGACTAGCGGCTATTTACAATGAGCAGTTCTTC.

This clonotype has ten or more counts. This rearrangement joins TRBV5-6 to TRBJ1-4; 9 nucleotides match TRBD1. J gave up 8 bases and V 4 bases, and 9 bases lay outside the gene matches. Germline V gives CDR1 SGHDT, CDR2 YYEEEE. The CDR3 extends over 15 amino acids. CDR3 nucleotide sequence: TGTGCCAGCAGCCCAACAGGGGGCGCGGGGGAAAAACTGTTTTTT. Its protein product is CASSPTGGAGEKLFF.

The DNA for the CDR3 is TGTGCCATCAACGACAGGGGGTCTTCAAGTGAGCAGTTCTTC. It specifies CAINDRGSSSEQFF. The chain joins TRBV10-3 to TRBJ2-1, with 9 positions matching TRBD1. Losses at the gene ends were 7 bases for V and 9 bases for J; bases not matched to a gene: 10. The CDR3 covers 14 residues. Germline V gives CDR1 ENHRY, CDR2 SYGVKD.

This clonotype has more than one count but fewer than ten. The chain is built from TRBV20-1 and TRBJ2-7; the match to TRBD2 covers 7 bases. After removal of 0 bases from V and 2 bases from J, the junction contained 7 bases not matched to a gene. Germline CDR1 and CDR2: DFQATT and SNEGSKA (reference sequence). The CDR3 has 15 residues. CDR3 sequence: CSARDPAGVTYEQYF. Written as DNA, the CDR3 is TGCAGTGCTAGAGATCCCGCGGGGGTCACCTACGAGCAGTACTTC.

This clonotype has a handful of counts. The chain recombines TRBV20-1 with TRBJ2-2; 7 nucleotides match TRBD2. The V and J ends lost 5 bases and 4 bases, in that order; junction bases with no gene match: 7. Germline CDR1 DFQATT, CDR2 SNEGSKA (reference sequence). The CDR3 spans 14 residues. CDR3: CSAQSGDFTGELFF. For the CDR3, the DNA is TGCAGTGCTCAAAGCGGGGATTTCACCGGGGAGCTGTTTTTT.

This clonotype was seen a few times. The gene calls are TRBV7-2 and TRBJ2-1; 10 bases line up with TRBD2. Germline V gene sequence: CDR1 SGHTA, CDR2 FQGNSA. J gave up 4 bases and V 3 bases, and 3 bases lay outside the gene matches. The CDR3 covers 15 residues. In DNA, the CDR3 is TGTGCCAGCAGCTTCATAGCGGGGGGTTACAATGAGCAGTTCTTC. Amino acids: CASSFIAGGYNEQFF.

The chain couples TRBV12-3 or TRBV12-4 to TRBJ2-6; TRBD2 aligns across 7 bases. The CDR3 runs to 15 residues. Germline trimming cut 5 bases from V and 4 bases from J; bases unmatched to any gene: 5. CDR3 bases: TGTGCCAGCAGTCCTACGGGGGGAGGGGCCAACGTCCTGACTTTC. It translates to CASSPTGGGANVLTF.

The gene calls are TRBV21-1 and TRBJ1-2; the tabulated D call, TRBD1, remains unverified against the DNA. TRBV21-1 is assigned pseudogene status. The CDR3 contains 15 residues. The CDR3 region is CASSKAPLPADGYTF. As DNA, the CDR3 is TGTGCCAGCAGCAAAGCGCCGCTTCCCGCGGACGGCTACACCTTC.